The 3 T cell receptor beta chains given below trace back to one sample, sequenced in a study of cytomegalovirus exposure and HLA in healthy donors. Vbeta (60) and Jbeta (13) primers were used in the PCR. This table comes from immunoSEQ multiplex PCR, and its TCRdb copy is limited to in-frame clones, with some not included. The sample contains 130,000 to 150,000 clones, 78% of which appear only once. What was sequenced was PBMCs. These receptors were obtained from a female donor in good health and CMV-seronegative.

V is TRBV4-3 and J is TRBJ2-5, with TRBD1 matching 8 bases. The end of the DNA fits TRBJ2-7 better, so the J call may be wrong. Germline values: CDR1 LGHNA, CDR2 YSLEER. The CDR3 totals 14 residues. The chain's CDR3 is CASSPDRGSYEQYF. The CDR3 DNA reads as TGCGCCAGCAGCCCAGACAGGGGATCCTACGAGCAGTACTTC.

This chain links TRBV13 with TRBJ1-6; TRBD1 agrees at 7 bases. V was clipped by 4 bases and J by 7 bases; unmatched bases: 10. CDR1 is PRHDT and CDR2 is FYEKMQ in the germline V gene (reference sequence). This CDR3 contains 16 residues. The CDR3 DNA reads as TGTGCCAGCAGCTCAGTCGGGCCACAGGGGAATTCACCCCTCCACTTT. Translating it yields CASSSVGPQGNSPLHF.

The chain combines TRBV28 with TRBJ2-1; 8 positions agree with TRBD2. J was trimmed by 4 bases and V by 5 bases; bases with no gene match: 10. CDR1 is MDHEN and CDR2 is SYDVKM in the germline V gene. CDR3 length: 16 amino acids. As DNA, the CDR3 is TGTGCCAGCAGTCTACCCGGGACTAGACTTTACAATGAGCAGTTCTTC. Encoded protein: CASSLPGTRLYNEQFF.